This record looks at one T cell receptor beta chain sequence and its context. Its antigen is unknown. At one boundary the junction diverges from the germline segment, which might be a read error. Findings and limits, study-wide: Tumor Tregs overlapped most with tumor, then blood, naive CD4+ cells.

After constant-region reverse-primer amplification, full-length variable regions underwent semi-nested PCR with Nested Universal Primer A. One entry per CDR3 protein results from TCRdb running MiXCR on the 5' RACE reads. Of 25,000 to 35,000 distinct CDR3 sequences listed, less than 25% are singletons. CDR3 length: 15 amino acids. Germline CDR1 SGHRS, CDR2 YFSETQ. Memory CD4+ T cells were sorted as CD4+CD45RO+CD25- cells. The sequencing input was memory CD4+ T cells sorted from blood. Documented subset: memory CD4+ T cells, CD4+CD45RO+CD25-. This sequence originates from a female donor with breast cancer. The chain recombines TRBV5-1 with TRBJ2-5; D is undetermined. The CDR3 region is CAGSLVPKEEETQYF. The CDR3 DNA is TGCGCCGGCAGCTTGGTACCCAAAGAGGAAGAGACCCAGTACTTC.